The 28 T cell receptor beta chains in this list originate from one sample, sequenced in a study of regulatory T cells in long-lasting Graves disease. Time point in this sample: newly diagnosed GD, antithyroid drugs for less than 3 months. PBMC-extracted RNA yielded the TCR library. CDR3 regions were amplified by Arm-PCR using iRepertoire HTBI primers to build TCR beta libraries. MiXCR was run by TCRdb on the multiplex PCR reads, yielding one entry per CDR3 protein. The table has 520,000 or so distinct CDR3 sequences, 9.5% to 15% seen once. This same sample was also taken into another study, of T cells in Graves' hyperthyroidism and ophthalmopathy.

Material: peripheral blood mononuclear cells (PBMCs), obtained at new diagnosis, from a patient treated with antithyroid drugs. Every receptor here comes from a woman aged 25 to 39 with Graves disease.

This clonotype showed up just once. The genes are TRBV4-2 and TRBJ2-1; TRBD1 aligns across 9 bases. There are 16 residues in the CDR3. The V gene end was trimmed by 7 bases and the J gene end by 4 bases; junction bases not matched to a gene: 11. Germline V lookup: CDR1 LGHNA, CDR2 YNFKEQ. This CDR3 is CASKLQGAARYNEQFF. In DNA form, the CDR3 reads TGTGCCAGCAAACTACAGGGGGCGGCTAGGTACAATGAGCAGTTCTTC.

This chain links TRBV4-3 with TRBJ1-5; weak D call: TRBD1 (5 bases). Trimming took off 0 bases at V and 5 bases at J, with 8 bases between the two ends. From germline, CDR1 is LGHNA and CDR2 YSLEER. This CDR3 region has 14 residues. The CDR3 sequence is CASSQDRGDQPQHF. The CDR3, as DNA: TGCGCCAGCAGCCAAGATAGGGGAGATCAGCCCCAGCATTTT.

The V and J genes are TRBV6-1 and TRBJ2-3, with 10 bases fitting TRBD2. Germline trimming cut 10 bases from V and 6 bases from J; bases unmatched to any gene: 10. The CDR3 consists of 14 residues. CDR1 is MNHNS, CDR2 SASEGT, per germline. For the CDR3, the DNA is TGTGCCATCCGCCCGAGCGGGAGGGGGGATACGCAGTATTTT. Translation: CAIRPSGRGDTQYF.

The chain joins TRBV28 to TRBJ2-3; 11 nucleotides match TRBD2. The CDR3 has 17 amino acids. V lost 7 bases to trimming and J lost 0 bases; unmatched junction nucleotides: 9. The germline CDR1 and CDR2 sequences are MDHEN and SYDVKM. The CDR3 sequence is CASTSAGTSGSTDTQYF. The CDR3 DNA sequence: TGTGCCAGCACCTCGGCAGGGACTAGCGGTAGCACAGATACGCAGTATTTT.

This clonotype was counted many times. The rearrangement uses TRBV5-1 and TRBJ2-1; 10 bases are shared with TRBD2. Trimming took 3 bases from V and 1 from J; bases not matched to a gene: 13. Germline CDR1 reads SGHRS; CDR2 reads YFSETQ. The CDR3 is 19 amino acids. The CDR3 DNA is TGCGCCAGCAGCTCTTCGGGGAGCGGGAGGGCCAGGTCCTACAATGAGCAGTTCTTC. Amino acids: CASSSSGSGRARSYNEQFF.

This clonotype was picked up many times. A read error may account for a junction end that differs from germline. The chain employs TRBV20-1 and TRBJ2-7; possibly TRBD1 for D (6 bases). The length of the CDR3 is 11 residues. Per germline, CDR1 DFQATT and CDR2 SNEGSKA (reference sequence). In nucleotides, the CDR3 is TGCAGTGCTAGAGGGGACATCGGCGATTGGTTC. This translates into CSARGDIGDWF.

The V and J genes are TRBV7-9 and TRBJ1-4; D is perhaps TRBD1 (5 bases). Trimming cost V 5 bases and J 8 bases, with 18 bases left between them. The CDR3 has 15 residues. Germline assignment: CDR1 SEHNR and CDR2 FQNEAQ (reference sequence). This CDR3 reads CASSLGEDRGEKLFF. Here the CDR3 DNA reads TGTGCCAGCAGCCTAGGGGAGGACCGCGGGGAAAAACTGTTTTTT.

Notes on this clonotype: At one end, the junction sequence differs from germline, possibly due to a read error. The chain couples TRBV12-3 or TRBV12-4 to TRBJ2-1, with D possibly TRBD2 on 5 matching bases. The CDR3 sequence is 14 residues long. The DNA of the CDR3 is TGTACCAGCAGTTTAGTCAGCGGCTACAATGAGCAGTTCTTC. Protein product: CTSSLVSGYNEQFF.

This clonotype was seen a few times. The V and J genes are TRBV15 and TRBJ1-5; 10 bases are a match to TRBD1. This CDR3 is 15 amino acids long. Germline CDR1 and CDR2: LNHNV and YYDKDF (reference sequence). The V and J ends lost 5 bases and 4 bases, in that order; junction bases with no gene match: 5. CDR3 loop: CATSDRQGANQPQHF. The CDR3 DNA sequence: TGTGCCACCAGCGATAGACAGGGGGCTAATCAGCCCCAGCATTTT.

For this clonotype: This could be a read error, since a much larger clone is one nucleotide away. The V gene is TRBV20-1, the J gene TRBJ2-1; no definite D call. This CDR3 is built from 14 residues. V lost 4 bases and J 10 bases, leaving 20 bases between the germline ends. CDR1 is DFQATT and CDR2 is SNEGSKA in the germline V gene (reference sequence). CDR3 DNA: TGCAGTGCTATAGAAGTTGCCCTGAGCCACGAGCAGTTCTTC. The encoded protein is CSAIEVALSHEQFF.

For the CDR3, the DNA is TGTGCCTGGAGTTCGGACAGGGGGGTTAACACTGAAGCTTTCTTT. Protein product: CAWSSDRGVNTEAFF. This sequence joins TRBV30 and TRBJ1-1; TRBD1 agrees at 10 bases. J was trimmed by 2 bases and V by 2 bases; bases with no gene match: 5. This CDR3 contains 15 residues. CDR1 is GTSNPN and CDR2 is SVGIG in the germline V gene (reference sequence).

The genes are TRBV6-5 and TRBJ2-7; D remains unclear. CDR3 size: 14 residues. Trimming shortened V by 4 bases and J by 1 base, and 11 bases separated the two germline ends. Germline CDR1 MNHEY, CDR2 SVGAGI. Here the CDR3 reads CASSSAWESYEQYF. The DNA of the CDR3 is TGTGCCAGCAGTTCCGCCTGGGAATCCTACGAGCAGTACTTC.

The chain has TRBV12-3 or TRBV12-4 and TRBJ1-2; D ambiguous. The CDR3 totals 14 residues. Deletions cut 3 bases from V and 6 bases from J, with 14 bases between. This chain's CDR3 is CASSFYGRSDGYTF. For the CDR3, the DNA is TGTGCCAGCAGTTTTTACGGCAGGTCGGATGGCTACACCTTC.

The V and J genes are TRBV7-2 and TRBJ1-5, with 10 bases identical to TRBD1. Germline V lookup: CDR1 SGHTA, CDR2 FQGNSA. The CDR3 is 16 amino acids. The V gene end was trimmed by 6 bases and the J gene end by 3 bases; junction bases not matched to a gene: 8. CDR3 DNA: TGTGCCAGCAGTTCAGACAGGGGGCGGGACAATCAGCCCCAGCATTTT. It specifies CASSSDRGRDNQPQHF.

This clonotype appeared many times. The chain joins TRBV19 to TRBJ2-2, with TRBD2 as a possible D gene (5 bases). The V gene's germline CDR1 is LNHDA and CDR2 SQIVND (reference sequence). The CDR3 is made up of 14 amino acids. With 5 bases removed from V and 7 bases from J, the gap between germline ends came to 14 bases. The DNA for the CDR3 is TGTGCCAGTAGTTACGGGGTTGTACGCGGGGAGCTGTTTTTT. It yields the protein CASSYGVVRGELFF.

This clonotype was observed at least ten times. The rearrangement joins TRBV2 to TRBJ1-3; weak D call: TRBD1 (6 bases). Trimming cost V 7 bases and J 2 bases, with 12 bases left between them. This CDR3 has 14 residues. Per germline, CDR1 SNHLY and CDR2 FYNNEI. CDR3 sequence: CASISQGTGNTIYF. CDR3 DNA sequence: TGTGCCAGCATATCACAGGGAACTGGAAACACCATATATTTT.

This clonotype was picked up a small number of times. The chain carries TRBV19 and TRBJ1-2, with D perhaps TRBD1 (5 bases). There are 14 residues in the CDR3. V dropped 3 bases and J dropped 5 bases, with 13 bases sitting between them. Germline V CDR1 and CDR2: LNHDA, SQIVND (reference sequence). CDR3 nucleotide sequence: TGTGCCAGTAGTATTGTCCAGGGATCATATGGCTACACCTTC. Translated: CASSIVQGSYGYTF.

This clonotype was found many times. The V call is TRBV10-1, the J call TRBJ2-3, with D possibly called TRBD1 or TRBD2 (5 bases each). The germline V and J ends were trimmed by 3 bases and 4 bases, with 11 bases remaining between them. The CDR3 is made up of 14 amino acids. In germline, CDR1 is WNHNN, CDR2 SYGVQD (reference sequence). The CDR3: CASSDFWDPDTQYF. The CDR3 nucleotides read TGCGCCAGCAGTGATTTTTGGGACCCAGATACGCAGTATTTT.

This clonotype has a count of ten or more. The chain uses TRBV30 and TRBJ1-1; the D gene is possibly TRBD1 (6 bases). V was shortened by 5 bases and J by 6 bases, with 19 bases between the two germline ends. This CDR3 region has 14 residues. The V gene's germline CDR1 is GTSNPN and CDR2 SVGIG (reference sequence). For the CDR3, the DNA is TGTGCCTGGGGTTTGTCTGTCAGGGGCGCTGAAGCTTTCTTT. Amino acid sequence: CAWGLSVRGAEAFF.

This clonotype was counted many times. The chain couples TRBV27 to TRBJ1-2; 7 nucleotides line up with TRBD1. This CDR3 has 14 amino acids. V trimming: 6 bases; J trimming: 3 bases; junction bases outside the gene matches: 7. Germline V lookup: CDR1 MNHEY, CDR2 SMNVEV (reference sequence). The CDR3 region is CASSDRDLHYGYTF. The DNA of the CDR3 is TGTGCCAGCAGCGACAGGGACCTCCACTATGGCTACACCTTC.

The table lists this clonotype with a few counts. The chain has TRBV20-1 and TRBJ2-3; D perhaps matches TRBD2 (6 bases). The CDR3 loop spans 13 amino acids. The V end lost 2 bases, the J end lost 15 bases, and 21 bases lay between the germline ends. The germline gives CDR1 DFQATT, CDR2 SNEGSKA (reference sequence). The CDR3 bases are TGCAGTGCTAGAAAACCGCAGCGGGTCGGCACTTATTTT. It yields the protein CSARKPQRVGTYF.

This chain links TRBV20-1 with TRBJ1-2; D gene unclear. The CDR3 has 13 residues. The germline V gene has CDR1 DFQATT and CDR2 SNEGSKA (reference sequence). The ends were cut back, 0 bases at V and 4 bases at J, with 9 bases in the middle. The chain's CDR3 is CSARDPDFYGYTF. The DNA for the CDR3 is TGCAGTGCTAGAGATCCGGACTTCTATGGCTACACCTTC.

This clonotype was counted only a few times. The chain carries TRBV20-1 and TRBJ2-1, with 7 nucleotides matching TRBD2. With 1 base clipped from V and 4 bases from J, the junction kept 13 bases outside the gene matches. The CDR3 covers 17 residues. The germline V gene encodes CDR1 DFQATT and CDR2 SNEGSKA (reference sequence). CDR3 nucleotides: TGCAGTGCTAGAGTTTCTGGAGGGAGGGCCTTTTACAATGAGCAGTTCTTC. Translation gives CSARVSGGRAFYNEQFF.

In this sample, this clonotype turned up many times. The rearrangement uses TRBV20-1 and TRBJ1-5, with 7 positions matching TRBD1. The CDR3 totals 12 residues. Per the germline V gene, CDR1 is DFQATT and CDR2 is SNEGSKA (reference sequence). V lost 3 bases and J lost 7; bases outside the gene matches: 3. The CDR3 DNA reads TGCAGTGCTAGGACAGGGAACCAGCCCCAGCATTTT. Protein sequence: CSARTGNQPQHF.

This clonotype showed up many times. The chain employs TRBV20-1 and TRBJ1-1; 7 bases map to TRBD1. CDR1 and CDR2 (germline): DFQATT, SNEGSKA (reference sequence). The CDR3 length is 9 residues. V gave up 5 bases and J gave up 10 bases; unmatched junction bases: 1. The CDR3 nucleotides read TGCAGTGCTGGGACAGCAGCTTTCTTT. Protein product: CSAGTAAFF.

The J gene is TRBJ2-1, the V gene TRBV18; 9 bases line up with TRBD2. CDR1 and CDR2 from the germline V gene are KGHSH and LQKENI. V was clipped by 6 bases and J by 7 bases; unmatched bases: 4. CDR3 length equals 13 residues. CDR3 sequence: CASSTSGRNEQFF. CDR3 in DNA: TGTGCCAGCTCGACTAGCGGTCGAAATGAGCAGTTCTTC. The complete variable domain, with remaining parts taken from reference TRBV18 and TRBJ2-1, reads NAGVMQNPRHLVRRRGQEARLRCSPMKGHSHVYWYRQLPEEGLKFMVYLQKENIIDESGMPKERFSAEFPKEGPSILRIQQVVRGDSAAYFCASSTSGRNEQFFGPGTRLTVL.

This clonotype was recorded many times. The V gene is TRBV5-5, the J gene TRBJ1-3; TRBD1 is a possible D gene (5 bases). Germline V gene sequence: CDR1 SGHKS, CDR2 YYEKEE (reference sequence). V was pared by 5 bases and J by 0 bases, with 12 bases between. The CDR3 has 15 residues. The CDR3 is CASRPRDLSGNTIYF. DNA of the CDR3: TGTGCCAGCAGACCCCGGGACCTCTCTGGAAACACCATATATTTT.

Regarding this clonotype: A read error is possible here, since a much larger clone lies one base away. This chain connects TRBV20-1 to TRBJ2-3; perhaps TRBD1 as D (6 bases). There are 14 residues in the CDR3. The V gene lost 0 bases and the J gene lost 3 bases, with 10 bases spanning the gap. Germline V gives CDR1 DFQATT, CDR2 SNEGSKA (reference sequence). This chain's CDR3 is CSAREPRGTDTQYF. In nucleotides, the CDR3 is TGCAGTGCTAGAGAACCCAGGGGAACAGATACGCAGTATTTT.